What follows are 19 T cell receptor beta chains derived from one specimen sequenced in a study of shared clonotypes between healthy human individuals. Profiled with immunoSEQ multiplex PCR; TCRdb holds only in-frame clones, not every one. This repertoire shows approximately 500,000 clones, roughly 95% found once; its top ten account for about 0.064%. Sequenced input: naive CD4+ T cells sorted from blood. The sample's subset: CD45RA+ positively selected. Every receptor here comes from a woman aged 25 to 45 in good health.

The rearrangement joins TRBV10-3 to TRBJ2-6; no reliable D call. Germline assignment: CDR1 ENHRY and CDR2 SYGVKD. The CDR3 loop spans 14 amino acids. Trimming shortened V by 9 bases and J by 0 bases, and 9 bases separated the two germline ends. The CDR3 nucleotides are TGTGCCATGGGAAGGGACTCTGGGGCCAACGTCCTGACTTTC. It is translated as CAMGRDSGANVLTF.

The V call is TRBV28, the J call TRBJ2-7; no clear D gene. CDR3 length: 13 residues. V lost 2 bases to trimming and J lost 3 bases, with 8 bases between them. Per germline, CDR1 MDHEN and CDR2 SYDVKM. CDR3 sequence (DNA): TGTGCCAGCAGTTTAAAGAATATCTACGAGCAGTACTTC. Its translation is CASSLKNIYEQYF.

The rearrangement uses TRBV19 and TRBJ2-2, with 10 positions matching TRBD1. There are 15 residues in the CDR3. The ends lost 6 bases at V and 4 bases at J; junction bases unmatched: 5. Germline V lookup: CDR1 LNHDA, CDR2 SQIVND (reference sequence). In DNA, the CDR3 is TGTGCCAGTAGAGCCGGGACAGGGGCCACCGGGGAGCTGTTTTTT. As protein: CASRAGTGATGELFF.

In the case of this clone: Relative to the germline gene, one junction end is altered; a read error may explain this. This chain uses TRBV28 with TRBJ2-7; D is possibly TRBD2 (5 bases). CDR3 length: 14 residues. The germline V gene encodes CDR1 MDHEN and CDR2 SYDVKM. CDR3 protein: CASSFVGRGHERDF. CDR3 DNA: TGTGCCAGCAGTTTCGTTGGTCGTGGCCACGAGAGGGACTTC.

This chain uses TRBV7-6 with TRBJ2-3; 7 positions agree with TRBD2. The CDR3 consists of 16 residues. Trimming at V came to 5 bases and at J to 4 bases, leaving 12 bases not matched to a gene. Germline CDR1 SGHVS, CDR2 FNYEAQ. This CDR3 reads CASSLGGTLFADTQYF. CDR3 in DNA: TGTGCCAGCAGCCTGGGAGGGACGTTGTTCGCAGATACGCAGTATTTT.

This rearrangement joins TRBV28 to TRBJ2-3; TRBD1 aligns across 7 bases. CDR3 size: 17 residues. CDR1 is MDHEN and CDR2 is SYDVKM in the germline V gene. Trimming cost V 8 bases and J 3 bases; bases outside gene matches: 17. The CDR3 DNA reads as TGTGCCAGCGGAGACCCAGAGGGGGCTTTAAAAACAGATACGCAGTATTTT. Protein product: CASGDPEGALKTDTQYF.

This sequence joins TRBV10-2 and TRBJ2-1, with 9 bases identical to TRBD2. Germline CDR1 and CDR2: WSHSY and SAAADI. This CDR3 is 13 amino acids long. V shed 9 bases and J 4 bases; nucleotides not matched to a gene: 4. The CDR3 spells CASWTSEYNEQFF. CDR3 nucleotides: TGCGCCAGTTGGACTAGCGAGTACAATGAGCAGTTCTTC.

The chain links TRBV2 to TRBJ2-1; TRBD2 aligns across 8 bases. V was pared by 6 bases and J by 7 bases, with 8 bases of the junction left unmatched. The germline V gene has CDR1 SNHLY and CDR2 FYNNEI. The CDR3 extends over 14 amino acids. The chain's CDR3 is CASSARLAWNEQFF. In nucleotides, the CDR3 is TGTGCCAGCAGCGCCCGACTAGCGTGGAATGAGCAGTTCTTC.

This sequence joins TRBV14 and TRBJ2-3; 8 bases agree with TRBD1. The V gene end was trimmed by 8 bases and the J gene end by 3 bases; junction bases not matched to a gene: 7. The V gene's germline CDR1 is SGHDN and CDR2 FVKESK. This CDR3 contains 14 residues. CDR3 sequence (DNA): TGTGCCAGCCGCAGGGGGCGGGAAACAGATACGCAGTATTTT. It is translated as CASRRGRETDTQYF.

V gene TRBV6-5 combines with J gene TRBJ2-7; TRBD1 matches 8 bases. V lost 6 bases and J lost 3; bases outside the gene matches: 7. Germline values: CDR1 MNHEY, CDR2 SVGAGI. The CDR3 is 14 amino acids. The CDR3 reads CASRRTGTYYEQYF. The CDR3 DNA reads as TGTGCCAGCAGGAGGACAGGGACATACTACGAGCAGTACTTC.

J is TRBJ1-3 and V is TRBV29-1, with D uncertain. The CDR3 has 14 amino acids. The germline gives CDR1 SQVTM, CDR2 ANQGSEA. V lost 4 bases, J lost 0 bases, and 10 bases lay in between. The CDR3 here is CSVAELASGNTIYF. For the CDR3, the DNA is TGCAGCGTTGCGGAATTGGCCTCTGGAAACACCATATATTTT.

The genes are TRBV10-1 and TRBJ1-2; D is undetermined. Germline CDR1 and CDR2: WNHNN and SYGVQD (reference sequence). Trimming shortened V by 3 bases and J by 4 bases, and 9 bases separated the two germline ends. This CDR3 is 13 amino acids long. The CDR3 sequence: CASSDGRSYGYTF. CDR3 DNA: TGCGCCAGCAGTGACGGCAGGAGCTATGGCTACACCTTC.

This sequence joins TRBV6-6 and TRBJ1-5, with TRBD1 matching over 7 bases. Germline trimming cut 6 bases from V and 3 bases from J; bases unmatched to any gene: 8. The CDR3 sequence is 15 residues long. Germline assignment: CDR1 MNHNY and CDR2 SVGAGI (reference sequence). The CDR3 region has the DNA TGTGCCAGCAGCCTCGGGACAGCGAACAATCAGCCCCAGCATTTT. Amino acid sequence: CASSLGTANNQPQHF.

V usage is TRBV19 and J usage is TRBJ2-1, with D possibly being TRBD2 (6 bases). Deletions cut 6 bases from V and 3 bases from J, with 21 bases between. There are 17 residues in the CDR3. The germline gives CDR1 LNHDA, CDR2 SQIVND (reference sequence). The CDR3 DNA sequence: TGTGCCAGTAGGGACCAGGGACTCGAGTTGGACTACAATGAGCAGTTCTTC. Translated, it gives CASRDQGLELDYNEQFF.

This chain uses TRBV18 with TRBJ2-2, with 8 bases that match TRBD2. J lost 0 bases, V lost 2 bases, and 5 bases had no gene match. CDR3 length: 17 amino acids. Germline CDR1 KGHSH, CDR2 LQKENI. The CDR3 reads CASSPGLAGANTGELFF. Written as DNA, the CDR3 is TGTGCCAGCTCACCAGGCCTAGCGGGTGCGAACACCGGGGAGCTGTTTTTT.

This rearrangement joins TRBV7-9 to TRBJ2-7; TRBD2 matches at 8 bases. Trimming took 3 bases from V and 6 from J; bases not matched to a gene: 4. The CDR3 spans 13 residues. From germline, CDR1 is SEHNR and CDR2 FQNEAQ (reference sequence). CDR3 DNA: TGTGCCAGCAGCTTGAGCGGGAGAGGCGAGCAGTACTTC. Protein: CASSLSGRGEQYF.

The V and J genes are TRBV4-1 and TRBJ2-6; 9 bases fit TRBD2. Germline trimming cut 2 bases from V and 1 base from J; bases unmatched to any gene: 9. Germline assignment: CDR1 MGHRA and CDR2 YSYEKL. The CDR3 has 19 amino acids. In nucleotides, the CDR3 is TGCGCCAGCAGCCAAAGATGGGCTAGCGGGGAATCTGGGGCCAACGTCCTGACTTTC. Translated: CASSQRWASGESGANVLTF.

The V and J genes are TRBV28 and TRBJ2-7; 8 positions match TRBD2. Germline CDR1 is MDHEN and CDR2 is SYDVKM. V gave up 6 bases and J gave up 0 bases; unmatched junction bases: 19. The CDR3 runs 19 residues. This CDR3 is CASSSIAGTKLFSSYEQYF. CDR3 coding DNA: TGTGCCAGCAGCTCCATAGCGGGAACCAAGCTCTTCAGCTCCTACGAGCAGTACTTC.

V and J are TRBV7-6 and TRBJ2-3; TRBD2 agrees at 7 bases. Germline CDR1 is SGHVS and CDR2 is FNYEAQ. V lost 2 bases and J lost 4; bases outside the gene matches: 9. The CDR3 length is 16 residues. The DNA of the CDR3 is TGTGCCAGCAGCTTAACGAGCGGGATTGGCGCAGATACGCAGTATTTT. It translates to CASSLTSGIGADTQYF. Drawing the rest from reference TRBV7-6 and TRBJ2-3, the complete variable domain is GAGVSQSPRYKVTKRGQDVALRCDPISGHVSLYWYRQALGQGPEFLTYFNYEAQQDKSGLPNDRFSAERPEGSISTLTIQRTEQRDSAMYRCASSLTSGIGADTQYFGPGTRLTVL.